These 21 T cell receptor beta chains originate from one sample sequenced in a study of technical replicates of blood from a few donors. The method was immunoSEQ multiplex PCR; TCRdb's version includes in-frame clones alone and lacks a portion of them. Here the sample spans approximately 94,000 clones, 90% to 96% being singletons. The sequenced sample consisted of T cells isolated from PBMCs. Receptor source: a human donor in good health.

This chain joins TRBV6-1 and TRBJ1-4, with 7 bases aligning to TRBD1. The CDR3 totals 15 residues. Germline loops: CDR1 MNHNS, CDR2 SASEGT. V lost 8 bases and J lost 9; bases outside the gene matches: 15. The CDR3 nucleotides are TGTGCCAGCCAGCTTCTAGCGGGACAGATTAAAAAACTGTTTTTT. Protein: CASQLLAGQIKKLFF.

This clone was picked up one time. The chain employs TRBV5-6 and TRBJ1-3; D unresolved. V was trimmed by 3 bases and J by 3 bases, leaving 7 bases between them. This CDR3 is 13 amino acids long. CDR1 SGHDT and CDR2 YYEEEE come from the germline V gene. Here the CDR3 DNA reads TGTGCCAGCAGCTCAAGACTTGGAAACACCATATATTTT. This encodes CASSSRLGNTIYF. The full variable domain, in which reference TRBV5-6 and TRBJ1-3 provide the parts outside the CDR3, is DAGVTQSPTHLIKTRGQQVTLRCSPKSGHDTVSWYQQALGQGPQFIFQYYEEEERQRGNFPDRFSGHQFPNYSSELNVNALLLGDSALYLCASSSRLGNTIYFGEGSWLTVV.

V and J are TRBV18 and TRBJ2-2; the D is unclear. The CDR3 is made up of 13 amino acids. V was trimmed by 3 bases and J by 4 bases, leaving 6 bases between them. Germline V gene data show CDR1 as KGHSH and CDR2 as LQKENI. The CDR3 nucleotides are TGTGCCAGCTCACCTGGCCCCACCGGGGAGCTGTTTTTT. This encodes CASSPGPTGELFF.

The rearrangement joins TRBV18 to TRBJ2-6; 7 nucleotides match TRBD1. The J segment lost 2 bases and the V segment lost 4 bases, leaving 8 bases of the junction unmatched. The CDR3 sequence is 17 residues long. CDR1 is KGHSH, CDR2 LQKENI, per germline. The CDR3 DNA reads TGTGCCAGCTCACGCCTAACTGACAGGGCTGGGGCCAACGTCCTGACTTTC. Translating gives CASSRLTDRAGANVLTF.

The chain uses TRBV30 and TRBJ2-7; D is unclear. This CDR3 comprises 13 residues. Germline values: CDR1 GTSNPN, CDR2 SVGIG (reference sequence). Trimming shortened V by 2 bases and J by 2 bases, and 10 bases separated the two germline ends. The CDR3, as DNA: TGTGCCTGGAGTAAGAGCGCGGCCTACGAGCAGTACTTC. Amino acids: CAWSKSAAYEQYF.

The rearrangement links TRBV7-9 to TRBJ2-7; maybe TRBD2 (5 bases). CDR3 length equals 16 residues. V shed 1 base and J shed 7 bases, with 20 bases lying between them. Germline V gene sequence: CDR1 SEHNR, CDR2 FQNEAQ (reference sequence). The CDR3 loop reads CASSLGGRPGFSEQYF. CDR3 bases: TGTGCCAGCAGCTTAGGAGGGAGACCGGGATTTTCTGAGCAGTACTTC. The variable domain in full, completed from reference TRBV7-9 and TRBJ2-7, reads DTGVSQNPRHKITKRGQNVTFRCDPISEHNRLYWYRQTLGQGPEFLTYFQNEAQLEKSRLLSDRFSAERPKGSFSTLEIQRTEQGDSAMYLCASSLGGRPGFSEQYFGPGTRLTVT.

For the CDR3, the DNA is TGTGCCAGCAGTTTTACAGGAACTGAAGCTTTCTTT. It is translated as CASSFTGTEAFF. The V call is TRBV27, the J call TRBJ1-1, with D maybe TRBD1 (5 bases). Germline values: CDR1 MNHEY, CDR2 SMNVEV (reference sequence). V was clipped by 3 bases and J by 5 bases, with 7 bases between them. This CDR3 has 12 amino acids.

The rearrangement uses TRBV1 and TRBJ1-5; the listed D gene, TRBD1, was not tested against the DNA. TRBV1 counts as a pseudogene. The CDR3 runs 15 residues. CDR3 bases: TGCACCAGCAGCCAAGGGTATCAGGGGTATCAGCCCCAGCATTTT. Its translation is CTSSQGYQGYQPQHF.

The gene calls are TRBV7-8 and TRBJ2-5, with 7 bases matching TRBD2. Trimming cost V 5 bases and J 11 bases; bases outside gene matches: 11. This CDR3 region has 13 residues. CDR1 is SGHVS and CDR2 is FQNEAQ in the germline V gene. The CDR3 protein is CASSLWGGKEQYF. The CDR3, as DNA: TGTGCCAGCAGCCTTTGGGGGGGAAAGGAGCAGTACTTC.

The CDR3: CASSPAGRSSGNTIYF. DNA of the CDR3: TGTGCCAGCTCACCCGCGGGACGGTCTTCTGGAAACACCATATATTTT. V and J are TRBV18 and TRBJ1-3; TRBD1 is a possible D gene (5 bases). Germline V lookup: CDR1 KGHSH, CDR2 LQKENI. This CDR3 is built from 16 residues. Between the trimmed V and J ends, which lost 3 bases and 1 base, there was a span of 13 bases. The full variable domain, with the rest looked up from reference TRBV18 and TRBJ1-3, is NAGVMQNPRHLVRRRGQEARLRCSPMKGHSHVYWYRQLPEEGLKFMVYLQKENIIDESGMPKERFSAEFPKEGPSILRIQQVVRGDSAAYFCASSPAGRSSGNTIYFGEGSWLTVV.

The chain combines TRBV6-5 with TRBJ1-1; D is unclear. V lost 0 bases to trimming and J lost 7 bases, with 9 bases between them. The CDR3 sequence is 13 residues long. The germline gives CDR1 MNHEY, CDR2 SVGAGI. This CDR3 reads CASSYSTGLEAFF. The CDR3 DNA reads as TGTGCCAGCAGTTACTCGACTGGCCTTGAAGCTTTCTTT.

CDR3 sequence: CASRVSGLLNYGYTF. The CDR3 nucleotides read TGTGCCAGCAGGGTGTCGGGTCTTTTGAACTATGGCTACACCTTC. The chain links TRBV6-5 to TRBJ1-2, with D unclear. V lost 6 bases to trimming and J lost 2 bases, with 16 bases between them. Germline CDR1 MNHEY, CDR2 SVGAGI. This CDR3 spans 15 amino acids.

J is TRBJ1-2 and V is TRBV5-5, with 7 bases that match TRBD1. CDR3 length: 15 amino acids. Germline V gene lookup returns CDR1 SGHKS and CDR2 YYEKEE (reference sequence). Trimming at V came to 3 bases and at J to 8 bases, leaving 13 bases not matched to a gene. Here the CDR3 reads CASSWNMEGGWGYTF. CDR3 nucleotide sequence: TGTGCCAGCAGCTGGAACATGGAAGGGGGCTGGGGCTACACCTTC.

The V and J genes are TRBV2 and TRBJ2-3; 9 nucleotides agree with TRBD2. V trimming: 6 bases; J trimming: 4 bases; junction bases outside the gene matches: 8. The CDR3 is 15 amino acids. Germline CDR1 is SNHLY and CDR2 is FYNNEI. The CDR3 region has the DNA TGTGCCAGCAGGTCCGGGACTAGCTCTTCAGATACGCAGTATTTT. This gives the protein CASRSGTSSSDTQYF. The variable domain in full, with the rest retrieved from reference TRBV2 and TRBJ2-3, is EPEVTQTPSHQVTQMGQEVILRCVPISNHLYFYWYRQILGQKVEFLVSFYNNEISEKSEIFDDQFSVERPDGSNFTLKIRSTKLEDSAMYFCASRSGTSSSDTQYFGPGTRLTVL.

This clone was counted only a few times. V is TRBV5-1 and J is TRBJ1-2, with D possibly matching TRBD1 (5 bases). There are 14 residues in the CDR3. V lost 5 bases, J lost 2 bases, and 13 bases lay in between. Germline CDR1 is SGHRS and CDR2 is YFSETQ. DNA for the CDR3: TGCGCCAGCAGACCTCAGGGAGGAAACTATGGCTACACCTTC. Translation: CASRPQGGNYGYTF.

The chain carries TRBV5-6 and TRBJ1-1, with a tentative D call TRBD1 (6 bases). Germline V gives CDR1 SGHDT, CDR2 YYEEEE. V was clipped by 7 bases and J by 1 base, with 20 bases between them. This CDR3 is 16 amino acids long. The CDR3 is CASHIYLQGKNTEAFF. The CDR3 region has the DNA TGTGCCAGCCACATCTATTTACAGGGAAAGAACACTGAAGCTTTCTTT.

The rearrangement joins TRBV2 to TRBJ1-4, with a tentative D call TRBD1 (6 bases). CDR3 length: 15 residues. Per the germline V gene, CDR1 is SNHLY and CDR2 is FYNNEI. V lost 6 bases and J 8 bases, leaving 19 bases between the germline ends. DNA of the CDR3: TGTGCCAGCAGGGATAGCACAGGGTTATACGAAAAACTGTTTTTT. It translates to CASRDSTGLYEKLFF.

The chain carries TRBV28 and TRBJ2-2, with 7 bases fitting TRBD2. The V gene end was trimmed by 8 bases and the J gene end by 1 base; junction bases not matched to a gene: 1. This CDR3 is 13 amino acids long. CDR1 and CDR2 from the germline V gene are MDHEN and SYDVKM. This chain's CDR3 is CASQRENTGELFF. The CDR3 DNA is TGTGCCAGCCAGCGGGAGAACACCGGGGAGCTGTTTTTT.

The chain combines TRBV6-5 with TRBJ2-7, with 9 bases aligning to TRBD1. This CDR3 comprises 14 residues. Trimming took 6 bases from V and 2 from J; bases not matched to a gene: 5. Looked up from germline, CDR1 is MNHEY and CDR2 is SVGAGI. The CDR3 DNA reads TGTGCCAGCAGCCAGGACAGGGGACCCTACGAGCAGTACTTC. Its translation: CASSQDRGPYEQYF.

The CDR3 nucleotides are TGTGCCAGCAGTTTCTCCGGGACAGGGTGGAACGGGGAGCTGTTTTTT. It encodes CASSFSGTGWNGELFF. The genes are TRBV27 and TRBJ2-2, with 9 bases lining up with TRBD1. V lost 3 bases, J lost 7 bases, and 9 bases stayed unmatched. The CDR3 extends over 16 amino acids. Germline lookup yields CDR1 MNHEY and CDR2 SMNVEV (reference sequence).

The chain has TRBV9 and TRBJ2-7; TRBD2 matches 9 bases. Per the germline V gene, CDR1 is SGDLS and CDR2 is YYNGEE. The CDR3 is made up of 15 amino acids. After removal of 0 bases from V and 4 bases from J, the junction contained 5 bases not matched to a gene. CDR3 region: CASSVATGLAYEQYF. The CDR3 nucleotides are TGTGCCAGCAGCGTAGCTACAGGACTAGCGTACGAGCAGTACTTC.